This T cell receptor (beta chain) comes out of a study of vaccination effects on CD4 cells after COVID-19. Study context: Participants each got two BNT162b2 or mRNA-1273 vaccine doses. Findings of the study overall: Marked clonal contraction was seen late after vaccination (in both infection- and vaccine-induced clones).

Libraries were prepared by immunoSEQ multiplex PCR; TCRdb keeps only in-frame clonotypes and omits some of them. The sample shows 20,000 or so clones, approximately 74% of them seen only once. About this clone itself: Its antigen is unidentified.

CDR1 and CDR2 from the germline V gene are SGHRS and YFSETQ. The CDR3 sequence is 16 residues long. With 4 bases clipped from V and 0 bases from J, the junction kept 4 bases outside the gene matches. Before sequencing, viral peptide pools were used by the ViraFEST assay to expand antigen-specific CD4+ T cells. Following 10 days of culture, CD4+ T cells were isolated. The person had a PCR-confirmed SARS-CoV-2 infection during March to December 2020. Days 3 and 7 saw half the medium replaced with IL-2 medium. This receptor was identified in a human donor who had a prior SARS-CoV-2 infection. The chain couples TRBV5-1 to TRBJ2-1; 10 bases are a match to TRBD2. The source was CD4+ T cells from PBMCs cultured with SARS-CoV-2 spike peptides, collected before COVID-19 vaccination. This chain's CDR3 is CASSLLAGGSYNEQFF. CDR3 coding DNA: TGCGCCAGCAGCCTGTTAGCGGGAGGCTCCTACAATGAGCAGTTCTTC. The full variable domain, in which reference TRBV5-1 and TRBJ2-1 provide the parts outside the CDR3, is KAGVTQTPRYLIKTRGQQVTLSCSPISGHRSVSWYQQTPGQGLQFLFEYFSETQRNKGNFPGRFSGRQFSNSRSEMNVSTLELGDSALYLCASSLLAGGSYNEQFFGPGTRLTVL.